This T cell receptor beta chain was identified in a study of blood T cell repertoires in COVID-19 (dated by TCRdb to the early 2020s). General notes on the study: Collaborator samples came from the United States, Italy and Spain and covered acute and convalescent phases of COVID-19. HLA class I and class II types, where available, came from metadata supplied by the sample provider rather than from assay-based typing. The dataset comprised deeply sampled blood TCRbeta repertoires from subjects exposed to, actively infected with, or recovered from COVID-19. Samples were obtained from the ongoing ImmuneRACE study (first 160 participants) and from 1,000 to 1,500 subjects provided by 6 global collaborators. The prospective study material was composed of cDNA or gDNA derived from T cells, B-cell-depleted T cells, or PBMCs. Sample metadata almost always included a de-identified subject ID, COVID-19 status, age in years and sex. The repertoires were made available in a free public database intended to serve as a resource for research on the immune response to SARS-CoV-2. The paper's findings and limits, for the study overall: Clinical and demographic metadata were provided uncurated, with the amount varying by source and participant.

Another Seattle source contributed samples from volunteer blood donors who had recovered from COVID-19. Collaborating institutions collected whole blood in K2EDTA tubes following their own protocols. Collaborator samples were shipped for TCRbeta analysis as frozen whole blood, isolated PBMCs, or DNA extracted from either sample type. TCRbeta CDR3 regions were amplified from genomic DNA using the immunoSEQ Assay, a bias-controlled multiplex PCR. The original methods were these. Within the assay, amplification of reference gene primers was used to estimate how many nucleated cells each sample contained. To quantify the absolute abundance of each unique TCRbeta CDR3 rearrangement, sequence reads were collapsed and filtered. For each sample, productive Simpson clonality was calculated as the square root of Simpson's diversity index over productive rearrangements. This is the immuneACCESS table as TCRdb keeps it, with only in-frame sequences that have V and J called. A part of the clones is gone; compared with another copy, unresolved V genes explain less than half, and the rest is unexplained. The D gene and trimming were derived from the DNA, and the V and J assignments and clone size from that table. The sample profile shows nearly 300,000 clones; approximately 89% of them were found once. The top ten hold roughly 7% of the sample.

This clone was seen a single time. Its binding antigen is unknown. No base-level quality is on record; no much larger clone is a single base apart. Germline trimming: 3 bases from V, 3 bases from J; junction bases outside gene matches: 2. Spanning cysteine to phenylalanine, the CDR3 consists of 14 amino acids. CDR3 DNA only is kept here, 42 bases in frame from base 1. Looking up the germline V gene yields CDR1 MGHDK and CDR2 SYGVNS. This sequence originates from a woman under 40 who had recovered from COVID-19. The chain is assembled from TRBV25-1 and TRBJ1-1, with 9 bases aligning to TRBD1. The material sequenced was peripheral blood. The CDR3 corresponds to CASSDRDRDTEAFF. Read as DNA, the sequence is TGTGCCAGCAGTGACCGGGACAGGGACACTGAAGCTTTCTTT. The CDR3 plus the reference TRBV25-1 and TRBJ1-1 genes for the other parts give the full variable domain: EADIYQTPRYLVIGTGKKITLECSQTMGHDKMYWYQQDPGMELHLIHYSYGVNSTEKGDLSSESTVSRIRTEHFPLTLESARPSHTSQYLCASSDRDRDTEAFFGQGTRLTVV.